This T cell receptor beta chain was captured in a study of shared T cell receptors in the human thymus. From germline, CDR1 is SGHTA and CDR2 FQGNSA. The CDR3 extends over 15 amino acids. V was pared by 4 bases and J by 4 bases, with 7 bases of the junction left unmatched. Generated by immunoSEQ multiplex PCR, the TCRdb table keeps only in-frame clones and is missing some. This table holds over 65,000 clones, about 95% found once. The chain recombines TRBV7-2 with TRBJ2-3; 8 positions match TRBD2. The sequenced material came from thymocytes. The clonotype was recovered from a human donor. The CDR3 spells CASSSSGREADTQYF. The DNA for the CDR3 is TGTGCCAGCAGCTCAAGCGGGCGGGAGGCAGATACGCAGTATTTT.